This T cell receptor beta chain was sequenced for a study of T-cell memory formation after mild COVID-19. The CDR3 is 16 residues long. Trimming took 2 bases from V and 0 from J, leaving 13 bases between them. The germline gives CDR1 SGHAT, CDR2 FQDESV (reference sequence). In this sample, this clonotype turned up a few times. Each CDR3 protein is one row after TCRdb ran MiXCR on the 5' RACE reads. The sample has some 450,000 distinct CDR3 sequences; 20% are singletons. J is TRBJ2-5 and V is TRBV11-1, with D tentatively TRBD2 (5 bases). The sequence came from an adult woman who had mild COVID-19 (a few samples of this study predate the infection). Cell type and time point are not known. Sequencing was done on a sample of PBMCs or a T cell subset sorted from them (not recorded which). CDR3 DNA sequence: TGTGCCAGCAGCTTAAGTCCGGGGTCGTACCAAGAGACCCAGTACTTC. Translating gives CASSLSPGSYQETQYF. Looking up the rest from reference TRBV11-1 and TRBJ2-5 gives the full variable domain: EAEVAQSPRYKITEKSQAVAFWCDPISGHATLYWYRQILGQGPELLVQFQDESVVDDSQLPKDRFSAERLKGVDSTLKIQPAELGDSAMYLCASSLSPGSYQETQYFGPGTRLLVL.